The TCR beta chain described here comes from a study of vaccination and CD4 T cells after COVID-19. Overall study context: Control cultures used a CEFX viral epitope pool, an HIV-1 Nef peptide pool, or no peptide.

In regard to this clonotype: What it recognizes is unknown.

Treatment here: approximately nine-day PBMC culture with coronavirus spike peptide pools or control peptides (ViraFEST assay). T cells were expanded with peptide pools, and expanded clonotypes were identified by TCR sequencing. Germline V gene sequence: CDR1 SGHRS, CDR2 YFSETQ. CDR3 length: 15 amino acids. The germline V and J ends were trimmed by 0 bases and 2 bases, with 12 bases remaining between them. The study sequenced cultured CD4+ T cell DNA using the Oncomine TCR Beta short-read assay. TCRdb redid the calling of the PCR reads with MiXCR, one entry per CDR3 protein. The sample yields about 11,000 distinct CDR3 sequences, around 58% seen once.

The material sequenced was CD4+ T cells from blood, cultured in vitro. The origin of this receptor is a human donor who had recovered from COVID-19. The chain joins TRBV5-1 to TRBJ2-7; possible D gene TRBD1, 6 bases. The DNA for the CDR3 is TGCGCCAGCAGCTTGGATCCAGGGGTAACCTACGAGCAGTACTTC. Translating it yields CASSLDPGVTYEQYF.